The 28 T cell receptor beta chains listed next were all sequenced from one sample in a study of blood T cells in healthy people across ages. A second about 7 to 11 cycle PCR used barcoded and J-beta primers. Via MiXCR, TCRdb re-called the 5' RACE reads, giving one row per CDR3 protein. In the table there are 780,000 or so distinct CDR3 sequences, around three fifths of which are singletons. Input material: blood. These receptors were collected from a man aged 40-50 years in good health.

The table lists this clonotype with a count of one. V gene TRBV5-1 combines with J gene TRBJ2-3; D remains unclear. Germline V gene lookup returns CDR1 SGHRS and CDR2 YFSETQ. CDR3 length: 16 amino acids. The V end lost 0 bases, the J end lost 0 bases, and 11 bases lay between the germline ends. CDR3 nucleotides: TGCGCCAGCAGCTTGGAGGCAGACTCTAGCACAGATACGCAGTATTTT. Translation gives CASSLEADSSTDTQYF.

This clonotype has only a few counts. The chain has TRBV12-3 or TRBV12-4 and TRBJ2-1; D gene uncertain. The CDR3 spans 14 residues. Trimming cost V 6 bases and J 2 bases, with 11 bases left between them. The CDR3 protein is CASRHTQTYNEQFF. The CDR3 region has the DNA TGTGCCAGCAGGCATACTCAGACCTACAATGAGCAGTTCTTC.

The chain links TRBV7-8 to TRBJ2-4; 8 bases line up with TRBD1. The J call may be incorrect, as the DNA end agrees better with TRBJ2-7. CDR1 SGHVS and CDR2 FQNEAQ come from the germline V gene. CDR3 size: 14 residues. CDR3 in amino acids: CASSLGQDRYEQYF. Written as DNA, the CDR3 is TGTGCCAGCAGCTTGGGACAGGATCGCTACGAGCAGTACTTC.

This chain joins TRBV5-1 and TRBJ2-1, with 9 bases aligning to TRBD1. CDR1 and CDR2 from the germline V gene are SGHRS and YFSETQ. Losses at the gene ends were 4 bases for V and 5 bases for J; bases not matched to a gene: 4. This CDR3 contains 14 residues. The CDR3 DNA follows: TGCGCCAGCAGCAGCGGGACAGGGAACAATGAGCAGTTCTTC. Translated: CASSSGTGNNEQFF.

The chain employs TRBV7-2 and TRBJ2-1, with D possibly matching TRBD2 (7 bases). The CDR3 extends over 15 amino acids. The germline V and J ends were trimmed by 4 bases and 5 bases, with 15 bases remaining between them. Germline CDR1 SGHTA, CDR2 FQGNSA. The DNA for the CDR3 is TGTGCCAGCAGCTCCCCCGGGGGGCACGACAATGAGCAGTTCTTC. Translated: CASSSPGGHDNEQFF.

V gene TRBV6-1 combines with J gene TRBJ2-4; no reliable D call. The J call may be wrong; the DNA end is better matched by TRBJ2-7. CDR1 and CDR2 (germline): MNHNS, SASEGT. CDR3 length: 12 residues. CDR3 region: CAGSSLAYEQYF. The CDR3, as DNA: TGTGCCGGAAGCTCACTTGCCTACGAGCAGTACTTC.

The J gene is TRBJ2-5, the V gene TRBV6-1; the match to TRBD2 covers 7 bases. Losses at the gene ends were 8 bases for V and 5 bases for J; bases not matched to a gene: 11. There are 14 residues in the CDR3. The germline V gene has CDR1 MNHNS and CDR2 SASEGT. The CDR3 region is CASLGRGSWETQYF. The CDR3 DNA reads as TGTGCCAGCTTGGGGCGGGGGTCTTGGGAGACCCAGTACTTC.

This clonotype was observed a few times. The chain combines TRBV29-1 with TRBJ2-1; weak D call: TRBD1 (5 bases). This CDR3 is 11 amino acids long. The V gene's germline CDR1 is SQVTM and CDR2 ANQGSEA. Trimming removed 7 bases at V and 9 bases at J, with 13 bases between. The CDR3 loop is CSGRRDAEQFF. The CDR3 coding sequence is TGCAGCGGCCGCAGGGATGCTGAGCAGTTCTTC.

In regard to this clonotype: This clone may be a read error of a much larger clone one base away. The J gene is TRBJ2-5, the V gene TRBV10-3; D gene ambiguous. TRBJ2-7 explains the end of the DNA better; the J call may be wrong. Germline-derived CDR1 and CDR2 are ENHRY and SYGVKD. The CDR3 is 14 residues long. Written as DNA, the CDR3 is TGTGCCATCGCACAAACTAAGGGCCTATACGAGCAGTACTTC. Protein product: CAIAQTKGLYEQYF.

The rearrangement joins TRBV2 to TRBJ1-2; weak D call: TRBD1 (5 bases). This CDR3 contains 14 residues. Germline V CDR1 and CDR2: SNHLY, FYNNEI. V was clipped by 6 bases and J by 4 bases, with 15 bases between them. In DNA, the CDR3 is TGTGCCAGCAGCCCCAGGGAAAAAAGCTATGGCTACACCTTC. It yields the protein CASSPREKSYGYTF.

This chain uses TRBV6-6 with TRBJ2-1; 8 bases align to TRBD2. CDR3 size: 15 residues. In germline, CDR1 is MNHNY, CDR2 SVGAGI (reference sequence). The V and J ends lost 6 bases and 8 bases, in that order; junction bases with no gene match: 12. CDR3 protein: CASRPGGSGDDEQFF. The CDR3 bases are TGTGCCAGCAGACCAGGTGGTAGCGGGGACGATGAGCAGTTCTTC.

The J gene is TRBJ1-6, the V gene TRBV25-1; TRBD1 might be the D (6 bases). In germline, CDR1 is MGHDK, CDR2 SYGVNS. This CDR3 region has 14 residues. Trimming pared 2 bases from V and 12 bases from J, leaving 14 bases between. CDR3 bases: TGTGCCAGCAGTGAACCCGGGGGCCGACTACCCCTCCACTTT. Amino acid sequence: CASSEPGGRLPLHF.

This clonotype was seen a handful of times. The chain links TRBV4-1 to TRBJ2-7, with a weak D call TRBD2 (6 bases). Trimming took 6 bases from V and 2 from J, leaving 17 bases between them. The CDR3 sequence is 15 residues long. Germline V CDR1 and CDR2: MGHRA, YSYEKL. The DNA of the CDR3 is TGCGCCAGCAGGGGCCGGGACTCAGGCCCCTACGAGCAGTACTTC. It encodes CASRGRDSGPYEQYF.

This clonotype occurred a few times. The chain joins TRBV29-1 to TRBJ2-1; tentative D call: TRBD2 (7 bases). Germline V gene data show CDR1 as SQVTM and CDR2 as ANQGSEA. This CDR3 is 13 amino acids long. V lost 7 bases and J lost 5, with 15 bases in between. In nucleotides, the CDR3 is TGCAGCGCAGTTTTAGGGGGGGACAATGAGCAGTTCTTC. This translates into CSAVLGGDNEQFF.

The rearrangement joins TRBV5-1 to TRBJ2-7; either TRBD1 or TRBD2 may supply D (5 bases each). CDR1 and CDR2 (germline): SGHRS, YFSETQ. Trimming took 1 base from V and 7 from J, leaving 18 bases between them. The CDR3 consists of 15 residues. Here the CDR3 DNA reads TGCGCCAGCAGCTTGAATGTTGGGGGTTACAATGAGCAGTACTTC. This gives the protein CASSLNVGGYNEQYF.

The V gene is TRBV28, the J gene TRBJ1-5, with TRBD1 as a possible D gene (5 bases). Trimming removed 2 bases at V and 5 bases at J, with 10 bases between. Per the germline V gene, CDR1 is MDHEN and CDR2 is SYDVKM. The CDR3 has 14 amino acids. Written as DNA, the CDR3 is TGTGCCAGCAGTTTAGCAGGCAGGGATCAGCCCCAGCATTTT. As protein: CASSLAGRDQPQHF.

In DNA, the CDR3 is TGTGCCAGCAGTAGGACAGGGGCCCCAGGGGTCGAGCAGTACTTC. This sequence encodes CASSRTGAPGVEQYF. This chain joins TRBV28 and TRBJ2-4; 9 bases line up with TRBD1. The J call is in doubt because the DNA end fits TRBJ2-7 better. Germline V gene lookup returns CDR1 MDHEN and CDR2 SYDVKM. The CDR3 is 15 residues long.

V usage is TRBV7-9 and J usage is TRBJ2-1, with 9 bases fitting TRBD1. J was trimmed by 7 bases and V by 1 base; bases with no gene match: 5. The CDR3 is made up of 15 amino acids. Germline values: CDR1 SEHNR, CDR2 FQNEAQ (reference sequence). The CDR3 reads CASSLEGTGMNEQFF. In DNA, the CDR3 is TGTGCCAGCAGCTTAGAAGGGACAGGGATGAATGAGCAGTTCTTC. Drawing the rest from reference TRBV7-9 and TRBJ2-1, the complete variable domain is DTGVSQNPRHKITKRGQNVTFRCDPISEHNRLYWYRQTLGQGPEFLTYFQNEAQLEKSRLLSDRFSAERPKGSFSTLEIQRTEQGDSAMYLCASSLEGTGMNEQFFGPGTRLTVL.

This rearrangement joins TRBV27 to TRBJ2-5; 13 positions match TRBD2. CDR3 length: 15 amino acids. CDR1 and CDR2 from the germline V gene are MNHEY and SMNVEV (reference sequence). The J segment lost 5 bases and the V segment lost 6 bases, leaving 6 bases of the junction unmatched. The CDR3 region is CASSSLAGGPETQYF. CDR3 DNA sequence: TGTGCCAGCAGCTCACTAGCGGGGGGGCCCGAGACCCAGTACTTC.

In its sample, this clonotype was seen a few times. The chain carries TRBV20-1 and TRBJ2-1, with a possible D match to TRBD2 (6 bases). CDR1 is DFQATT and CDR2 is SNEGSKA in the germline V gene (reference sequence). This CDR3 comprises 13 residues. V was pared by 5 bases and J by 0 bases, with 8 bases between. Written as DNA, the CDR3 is TGCAGTGCTTGGCGGGACTCCTACAATGAGCAGTTCTTC. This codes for CSAWRDSYNEQFF.

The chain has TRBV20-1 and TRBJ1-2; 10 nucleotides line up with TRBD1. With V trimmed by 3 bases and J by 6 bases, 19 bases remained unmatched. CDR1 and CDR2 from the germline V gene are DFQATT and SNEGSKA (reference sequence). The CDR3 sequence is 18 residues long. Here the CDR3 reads CSARSYQAIDRGRDGYTF. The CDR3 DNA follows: TGCAGTGCTAGGTCCTATCAAGCCATAGACAGGGGGCGCGATGGCTACACCTTC.

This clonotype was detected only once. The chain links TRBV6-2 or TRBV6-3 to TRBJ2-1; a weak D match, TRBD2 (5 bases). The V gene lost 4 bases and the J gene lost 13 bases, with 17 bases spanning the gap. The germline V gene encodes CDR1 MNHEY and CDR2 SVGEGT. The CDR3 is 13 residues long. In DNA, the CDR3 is TGTGCCAGCAGTTCCCTGCGCGCGGGCCCTCAGTTCTTC. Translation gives CASSSLRAGPQFF.

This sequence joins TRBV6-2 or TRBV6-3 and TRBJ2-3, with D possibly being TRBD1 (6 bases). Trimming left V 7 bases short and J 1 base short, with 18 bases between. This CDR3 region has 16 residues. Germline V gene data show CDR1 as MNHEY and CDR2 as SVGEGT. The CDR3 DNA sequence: TGTGCCAGCATGTTAGGACAGATCATTCGCACAGATACGCAGTATTTT. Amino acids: CASMLGQIIRTDTQYF.

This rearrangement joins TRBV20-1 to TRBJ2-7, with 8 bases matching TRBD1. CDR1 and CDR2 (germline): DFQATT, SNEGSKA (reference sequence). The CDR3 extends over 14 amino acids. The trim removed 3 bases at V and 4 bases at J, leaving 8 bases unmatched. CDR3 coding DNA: TGCAGTGCTAGTATAACAGGGGGGAGGTACGAGCAGTACTTC. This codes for CSASITGGRYEQYF.

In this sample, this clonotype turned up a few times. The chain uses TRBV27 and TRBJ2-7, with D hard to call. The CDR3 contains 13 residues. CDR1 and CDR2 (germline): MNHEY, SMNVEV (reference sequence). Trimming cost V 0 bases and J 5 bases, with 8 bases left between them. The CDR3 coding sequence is TGTGCCAGCAGTTTATCCAGTTGGAACGAGCAGTACTTC. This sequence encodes CASSLSSWNEQYF.

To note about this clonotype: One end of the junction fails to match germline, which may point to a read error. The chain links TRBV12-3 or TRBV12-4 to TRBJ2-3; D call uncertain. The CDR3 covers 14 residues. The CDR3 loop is CASSFRARADAQYF. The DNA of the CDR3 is TGTGCCAGCAGTTTTCGAGCGAGAGCAGATGCGCAGTATTTC.

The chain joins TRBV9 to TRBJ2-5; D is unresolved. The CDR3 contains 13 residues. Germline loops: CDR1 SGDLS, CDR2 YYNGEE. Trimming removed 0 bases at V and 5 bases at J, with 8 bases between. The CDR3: CASSVGGYETQYF. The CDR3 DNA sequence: TGTGCCAGCAGCGTAGGGGGTTACGAGACCCAGTACTTC.

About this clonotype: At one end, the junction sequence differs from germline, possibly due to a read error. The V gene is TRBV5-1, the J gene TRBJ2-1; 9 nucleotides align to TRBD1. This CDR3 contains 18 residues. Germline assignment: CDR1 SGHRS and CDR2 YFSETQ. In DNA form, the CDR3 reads TGCGCCAGCAGCTTGGGAGTATGGGGTGGGACAGGGATTACTGAGCAGTTCTTT. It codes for CASSLGVWGGTGITEQFF.